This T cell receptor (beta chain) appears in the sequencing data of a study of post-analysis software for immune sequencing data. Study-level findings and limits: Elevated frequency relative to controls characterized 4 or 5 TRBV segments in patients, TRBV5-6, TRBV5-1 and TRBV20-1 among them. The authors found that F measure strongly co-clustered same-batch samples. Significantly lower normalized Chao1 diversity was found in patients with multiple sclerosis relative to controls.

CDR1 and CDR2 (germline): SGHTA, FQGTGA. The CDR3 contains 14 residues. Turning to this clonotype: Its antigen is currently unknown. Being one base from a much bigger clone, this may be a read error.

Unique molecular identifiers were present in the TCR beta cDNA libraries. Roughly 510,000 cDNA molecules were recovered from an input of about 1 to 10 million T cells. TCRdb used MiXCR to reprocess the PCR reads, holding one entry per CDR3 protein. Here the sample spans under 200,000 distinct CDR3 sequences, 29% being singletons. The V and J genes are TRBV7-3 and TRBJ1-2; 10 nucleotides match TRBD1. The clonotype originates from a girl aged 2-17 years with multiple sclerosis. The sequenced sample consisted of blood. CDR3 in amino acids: CASSSWDRGDGHTF. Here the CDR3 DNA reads TGTGCCAGCAGCTCGTGGGACAGGGGCGATGGCCACACCTTC.